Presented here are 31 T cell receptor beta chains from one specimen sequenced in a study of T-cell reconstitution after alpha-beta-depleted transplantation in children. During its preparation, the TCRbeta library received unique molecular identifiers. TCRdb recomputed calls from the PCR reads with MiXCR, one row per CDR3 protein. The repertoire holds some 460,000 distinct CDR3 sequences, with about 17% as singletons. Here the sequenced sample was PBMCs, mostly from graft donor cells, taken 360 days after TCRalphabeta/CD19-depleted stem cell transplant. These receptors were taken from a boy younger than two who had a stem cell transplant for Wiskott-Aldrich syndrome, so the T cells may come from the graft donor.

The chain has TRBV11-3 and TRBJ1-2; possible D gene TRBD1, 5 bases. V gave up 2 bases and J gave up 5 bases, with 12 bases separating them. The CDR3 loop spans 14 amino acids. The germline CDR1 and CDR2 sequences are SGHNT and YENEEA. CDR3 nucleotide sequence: TGTGCCAGCAGCTTATACGGGACGGATTATGGCTACACCTTC. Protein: CASSLYGTDYGYTF.

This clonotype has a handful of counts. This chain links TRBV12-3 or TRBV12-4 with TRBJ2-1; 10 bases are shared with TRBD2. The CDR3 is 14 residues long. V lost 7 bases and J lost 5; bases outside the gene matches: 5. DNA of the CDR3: TGTGCCAGCAACCTAGCGGGGGAGGACAATGAGCAGTTCTTC. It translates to CASNLAGEDNEQFF.

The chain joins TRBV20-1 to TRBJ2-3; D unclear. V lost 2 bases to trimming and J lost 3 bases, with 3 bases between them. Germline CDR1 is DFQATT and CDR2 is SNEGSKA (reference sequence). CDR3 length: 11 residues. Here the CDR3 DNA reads TGCAGTGCTAGACTGACAGATACGCAGTATTTT. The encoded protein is CSARLTDTQYF.

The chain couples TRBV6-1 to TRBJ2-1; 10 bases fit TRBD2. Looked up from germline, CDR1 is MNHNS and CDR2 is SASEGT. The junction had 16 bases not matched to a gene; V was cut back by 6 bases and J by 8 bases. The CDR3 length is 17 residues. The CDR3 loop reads CASRSPNEREGPDEQFF. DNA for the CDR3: TGTGCCAGCAGGTCCCCTAACGAGCGGGAGGGCCCGGATGAGCAGTTCTTC.

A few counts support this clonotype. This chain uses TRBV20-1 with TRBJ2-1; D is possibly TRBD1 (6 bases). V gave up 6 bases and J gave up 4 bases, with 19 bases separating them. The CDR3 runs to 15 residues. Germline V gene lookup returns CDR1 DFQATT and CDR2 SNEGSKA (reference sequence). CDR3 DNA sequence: TGCAGTGCCCGACCCCAGGGGTTGAGGTACAATGAGCAGTTCTTC. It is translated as CSARPQGLRYNEQFF.

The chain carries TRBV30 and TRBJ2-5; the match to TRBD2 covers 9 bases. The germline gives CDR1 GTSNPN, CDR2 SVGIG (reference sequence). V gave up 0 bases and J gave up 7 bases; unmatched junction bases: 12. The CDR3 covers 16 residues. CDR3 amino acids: CAWSVVWDSGSGTQYF. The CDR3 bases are TGTGCCTGGAGTGTCGTTTGGGATAGCGGGAGTGGGACCCAGTACTTC.

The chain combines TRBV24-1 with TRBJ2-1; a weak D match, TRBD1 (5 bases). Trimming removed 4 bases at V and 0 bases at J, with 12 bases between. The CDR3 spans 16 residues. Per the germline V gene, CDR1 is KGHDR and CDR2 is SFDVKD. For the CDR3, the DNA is TGTGCCACCAGTGACCGACAGCACAGCTCCTACAATGAGCAGTTCTTC. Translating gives CATSDRQHSSYNEQFF.

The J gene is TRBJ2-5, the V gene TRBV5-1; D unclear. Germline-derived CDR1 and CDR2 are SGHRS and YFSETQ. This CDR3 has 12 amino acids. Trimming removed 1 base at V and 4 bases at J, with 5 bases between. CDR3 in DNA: TGCGCCAGCAGCTTGAAGGGAGAGACCCAGTACTTC. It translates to CASSLKGETQYF.

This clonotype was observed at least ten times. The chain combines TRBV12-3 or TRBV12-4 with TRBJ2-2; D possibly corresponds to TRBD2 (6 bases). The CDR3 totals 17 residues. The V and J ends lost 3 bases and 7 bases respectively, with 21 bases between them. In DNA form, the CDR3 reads TGTGCCAGCAGTTTCGGGTTCGGGGGATTAGGGTTCGGGGAGCTGTTTTTT. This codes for CASSFGFGGLGFGELFF.

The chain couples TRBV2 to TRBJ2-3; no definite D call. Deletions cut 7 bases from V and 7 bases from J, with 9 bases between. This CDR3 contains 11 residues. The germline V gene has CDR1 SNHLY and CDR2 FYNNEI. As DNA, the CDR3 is TGTGCCAGCAAACTGTATTATACGCAGTATTTT. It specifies CASKLYYTQYF.

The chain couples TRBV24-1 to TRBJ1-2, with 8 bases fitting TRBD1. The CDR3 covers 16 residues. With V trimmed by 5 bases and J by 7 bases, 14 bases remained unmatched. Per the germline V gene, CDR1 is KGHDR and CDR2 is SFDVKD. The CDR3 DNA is TGTGCCACCAGTGGGCAAAAGGACAGGGCCACTAGTGGCTACACCTTC. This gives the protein CATSGQKDRATSGYTF.

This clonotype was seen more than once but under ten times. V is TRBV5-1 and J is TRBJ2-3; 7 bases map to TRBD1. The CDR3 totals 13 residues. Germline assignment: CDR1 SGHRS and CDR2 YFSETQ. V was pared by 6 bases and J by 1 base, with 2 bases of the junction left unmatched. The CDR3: CASTDRGTDTQYF. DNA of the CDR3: TGCGCCAGCACCGACAGGGGCACAGATACGCAGTATTTT.

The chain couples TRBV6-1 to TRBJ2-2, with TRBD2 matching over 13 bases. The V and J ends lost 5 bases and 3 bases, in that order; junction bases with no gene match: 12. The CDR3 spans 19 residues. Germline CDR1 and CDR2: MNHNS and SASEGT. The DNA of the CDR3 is TGTGCCAGCAGTCCGGGACTAGCGGGATTTAGAACGGACACCGGGGAGCTGTTTTTT. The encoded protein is CASSPGLAGFRTDTGELFF.

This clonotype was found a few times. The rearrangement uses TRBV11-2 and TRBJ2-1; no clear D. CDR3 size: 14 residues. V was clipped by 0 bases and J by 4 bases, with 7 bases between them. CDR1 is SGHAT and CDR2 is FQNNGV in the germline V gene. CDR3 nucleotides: TGTGCCAGCAGCTTAGATGGGTATTACAATGAGCAGTTCTTC. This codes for CASSLDGYYNEQFF. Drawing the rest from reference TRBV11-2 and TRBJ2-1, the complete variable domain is EAGVAQSPRYKIIEKRQSVAFWCNPISGHATLYWYQQILGQGPKLLIQFQNNGVVDDSQLPKDRFSAERLKGVDSTLKIQPAKLEDSAVYLCASSLDGYYNEQFFGPGTRLTVL.

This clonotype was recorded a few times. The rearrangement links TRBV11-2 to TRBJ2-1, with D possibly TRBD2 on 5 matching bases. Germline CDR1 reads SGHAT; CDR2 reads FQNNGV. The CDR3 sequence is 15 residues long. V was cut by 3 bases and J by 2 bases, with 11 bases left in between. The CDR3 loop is CASSFRGEPYNEQFF. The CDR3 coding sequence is TGTGCCAGCAGCTTCCGGGGTGAACCCTACAATGAGCAGTTCTTC.

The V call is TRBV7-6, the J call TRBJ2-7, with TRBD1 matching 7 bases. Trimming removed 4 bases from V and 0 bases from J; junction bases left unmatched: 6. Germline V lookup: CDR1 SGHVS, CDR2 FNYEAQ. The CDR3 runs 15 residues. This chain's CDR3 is CASSSDRASSYEQYF. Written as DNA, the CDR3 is TGTGCCAGCAGCTCAGACAGGGCGAGCTCCTACGAGCAGTACTTC.

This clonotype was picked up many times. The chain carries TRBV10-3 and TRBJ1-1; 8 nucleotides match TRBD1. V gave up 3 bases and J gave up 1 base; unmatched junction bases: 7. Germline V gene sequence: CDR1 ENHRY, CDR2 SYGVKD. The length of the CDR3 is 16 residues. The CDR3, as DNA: TGTGCCATCAGTGATCCGGGACAGGAATGGAACACTGAAGCTTTCTTT. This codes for CAISDPGQEWNTEAFF.

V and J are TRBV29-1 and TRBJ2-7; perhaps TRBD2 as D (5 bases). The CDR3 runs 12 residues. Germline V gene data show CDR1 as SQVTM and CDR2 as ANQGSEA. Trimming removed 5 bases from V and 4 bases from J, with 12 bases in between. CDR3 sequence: CSVLEGPYEQYF. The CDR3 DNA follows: TGCAGCGTTCTTGAGGGCCCATACGAGCAGTACTTC.

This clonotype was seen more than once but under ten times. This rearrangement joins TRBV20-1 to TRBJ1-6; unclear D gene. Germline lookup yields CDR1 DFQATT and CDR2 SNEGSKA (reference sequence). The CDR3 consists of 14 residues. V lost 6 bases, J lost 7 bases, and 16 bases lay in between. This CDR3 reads CSARWAFRNSPLHF. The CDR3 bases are TGCAGTGCCAGGTGGGCGTTCAGGAATTCACCCCTCCACTTT.

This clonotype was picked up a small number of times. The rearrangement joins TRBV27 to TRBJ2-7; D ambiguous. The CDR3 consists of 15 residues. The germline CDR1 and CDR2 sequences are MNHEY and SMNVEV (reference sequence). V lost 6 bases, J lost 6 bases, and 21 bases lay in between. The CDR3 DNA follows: TGTGCCAGCAGACCAGCAAGAGGAGTTTACAGCGAGCAGTACTTC. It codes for CASRPARGVYSEQYF.

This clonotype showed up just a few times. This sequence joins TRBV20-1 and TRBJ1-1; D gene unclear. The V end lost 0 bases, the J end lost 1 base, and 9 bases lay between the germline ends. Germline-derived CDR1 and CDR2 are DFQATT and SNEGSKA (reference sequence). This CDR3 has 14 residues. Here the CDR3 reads CSARESKKNTEAFF. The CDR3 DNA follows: TGCAGTGCTAGAGAGAGTAAGAAGAACACTGAAGCTTTCTTT.

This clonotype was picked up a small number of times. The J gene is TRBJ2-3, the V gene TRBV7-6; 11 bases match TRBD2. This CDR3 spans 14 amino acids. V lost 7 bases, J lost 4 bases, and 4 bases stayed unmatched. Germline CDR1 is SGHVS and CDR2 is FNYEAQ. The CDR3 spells CASNSGRASDTQYF. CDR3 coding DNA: TGTGCCAGCAATAGCGGGAGGGCCTCAGATACGCAGTATTTT.

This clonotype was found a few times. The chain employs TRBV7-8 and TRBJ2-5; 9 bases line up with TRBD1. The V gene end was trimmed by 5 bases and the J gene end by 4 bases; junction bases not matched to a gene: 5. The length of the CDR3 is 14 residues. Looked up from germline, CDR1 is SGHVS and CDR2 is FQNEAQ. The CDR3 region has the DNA TGTGCCAGCAGCCCCCTGACAGGGGGAGAGACCCAGTACTTC. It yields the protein CASSPLTGGETQYF.

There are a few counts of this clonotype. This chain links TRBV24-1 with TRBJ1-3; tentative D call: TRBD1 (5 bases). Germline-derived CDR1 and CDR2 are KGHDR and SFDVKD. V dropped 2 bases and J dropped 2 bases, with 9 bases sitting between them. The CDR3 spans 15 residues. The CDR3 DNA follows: TGTGCCACCAGTGATTCAGGGCGCCCTGGAAACACCATATATTTT. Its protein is CATSDSGRPGNTIYF.

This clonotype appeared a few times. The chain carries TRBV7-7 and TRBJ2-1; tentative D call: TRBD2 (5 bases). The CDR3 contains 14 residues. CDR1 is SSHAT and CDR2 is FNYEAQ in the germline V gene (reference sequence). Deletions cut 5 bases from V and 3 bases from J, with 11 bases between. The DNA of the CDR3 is TGTGCCAGCAGCCCTAGTGGACTCTACAATGAGCAGTTCTTC. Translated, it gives CASSPSGLYNEQFF.

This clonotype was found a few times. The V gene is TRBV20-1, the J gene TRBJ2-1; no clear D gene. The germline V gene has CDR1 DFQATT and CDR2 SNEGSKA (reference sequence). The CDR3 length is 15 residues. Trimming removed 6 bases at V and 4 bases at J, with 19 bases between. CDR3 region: CSARNRIGTYNEQFF. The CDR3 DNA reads TGCAGTGCGCGAAATAGGATAGGCACATACAATGAGCAGTTCTTC.

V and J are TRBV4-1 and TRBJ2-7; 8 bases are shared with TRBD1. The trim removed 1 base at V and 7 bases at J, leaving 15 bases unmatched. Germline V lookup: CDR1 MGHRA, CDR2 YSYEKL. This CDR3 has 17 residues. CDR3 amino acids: CASSQGGPGGRGKEQYF. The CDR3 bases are TGCGCCAGCAGCCAAGGGGGGCCAGGGGGCAGAGGAAAGGAGCAGTACTTC.

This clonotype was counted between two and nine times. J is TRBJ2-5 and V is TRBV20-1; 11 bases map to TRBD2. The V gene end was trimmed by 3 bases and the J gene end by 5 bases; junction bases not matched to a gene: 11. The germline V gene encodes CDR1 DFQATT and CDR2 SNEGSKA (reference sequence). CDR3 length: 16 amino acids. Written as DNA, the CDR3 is TGCAGTGCTAGTAGCGCTAGCGGGAGGTTGGAGGAGACCCAGTACTTC. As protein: CSASSASGRLEETQYF.

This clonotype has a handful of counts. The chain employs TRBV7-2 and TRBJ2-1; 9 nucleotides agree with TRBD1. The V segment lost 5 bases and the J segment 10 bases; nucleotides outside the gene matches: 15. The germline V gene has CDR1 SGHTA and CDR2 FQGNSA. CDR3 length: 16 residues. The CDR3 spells CASSQQQGAVAGEQFF. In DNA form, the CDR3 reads TGTGCCAGCAGCCAACAACAGGGGGCTGTGGCGGGAGAGCAGTTCTTC.

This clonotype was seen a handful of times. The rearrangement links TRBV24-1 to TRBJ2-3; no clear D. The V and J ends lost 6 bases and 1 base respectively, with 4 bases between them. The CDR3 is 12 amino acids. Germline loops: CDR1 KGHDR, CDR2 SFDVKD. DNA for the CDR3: TGTGCCACCAGTTCTGGCACAGATACGCAGTATTTT. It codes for CATSSGTDTQYF.

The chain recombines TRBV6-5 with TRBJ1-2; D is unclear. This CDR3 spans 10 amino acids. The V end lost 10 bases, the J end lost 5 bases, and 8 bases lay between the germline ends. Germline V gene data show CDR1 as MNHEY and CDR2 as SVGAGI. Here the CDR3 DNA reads TGTGCCAATGGACTTTATGGCTACACCTTC. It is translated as CANGLYGYTF.